This T cell receptor beta chain is from a study of blood T cell repertoires in COVID-19. The V gene end was trimmed by 3 bases and the J gene end by 6 bases; junction bases not matched to a gene: 9. CDR1 is MNHEY and CDR2 is SVGAGI in the germline V gene. The CDR3 contains 16 residues. Original processing notes: It was from reference gene primer amplification that nucleated cell counts were estimated. TCRdb keeps only in-frame clones here, not all; method: immunoSEQ multiplex PCR. V and J calls and clone size are given by that table; D and trimming were obtained from the DNA. The data contain fewer than 200,000 clones, approximately 90% of them seen just once; the ten biggest clones take up roughly 26%.

The receptor comes from a man aged 55 to 70 with acute or convalescent COVID-19. The sequencing sample was made of peripheral blood. The chain has TRBV6-5 and TRBJ1-2; 11 positions match TRBD1. The CDR3 loop reads CASSYAAGQGVNGYTF. As DNA, the CDR3 is TGTGCCAGCAGTTATGCGGCGGGACAGGGGGTAAATGGCTACACCTTC.